The present TCR beta chain was sequenced within a study of blood T cells in healthy people across ages. This CDR3 spans 13 amino acids. V lost 5 bases and J 2 bases, leaving 8 bases between the germline ends. Germline loops: CDR1 WNHNN, CDR2 SYGVQD (reference sequence). A second PCR, run for about 7 to 11 cycles, used a sample-barcoded 5' primer plus a J-beta primer mix. Paired-end reads containing CDR3 totaled no fewer than 2.5 million for each sample. TCRdb reanalysed the 5' RACE reads using MiXCR and keeps one entry per CDR3 protein. The top ten hold approximately 13% of the sample, which has hundreds of thousands of distinct CDR3 sequences, about 51% seen once. This clonotype was seen ten or more times.

The sequence was obtained from a woman over 75 in good health. The sequencing input was blood. V is TRBV10-1 and J is TRBJ2-3; D unclear. In DNA form, the CDR3 reads TGCGCCAGCAGTCTACACACCACAGATACGCAGTATTTT. Protein product: CASSLHTTDTQYF.